A single sample is the source of the 29 T cell receptor beta chains below, sequenced in a study of blood T cell repertoires in COVID-19. Sequencing used immunoSEQ multiplex PCR; TCRdb keeps in-frame clones, though not all of them. The top ten hold roughly 2.2% of the sample, which has roughly 140,000 clones, over 65% seen once. The sample consisted of peripheral blood. These receptors came from a man in his 70s with acute or convalescent COVID-19.

The chain employs TRBV7-8 and TRBJ1-2, with D possibly being TRBD1 (6 bases). The CDR3 has 13 residues. Germline V gene data show CDR1 as SGHVS and CDR2 as FQNEAQ. V was cut by 2 bases and J by 6 bases, with 10 bases left in between. The chain's CDR3 is CASSLWPGDGYTF. The DNA of the CDR3 is TGTGCCAGCAGCTTATGGCCAGGGGATGGCTACACCTTC.

The chain has TRBV4-1 and TRBJ1-2, with D possibly matching TRBD1 (6 bases). The V gene's germline CDR1 is MGHRA and CDR2 YSYEKL. The CDR3 sequence is 20 residues long. V was cut by 1 base and J by 6 bases, with 30 bases left in between. DNA for the CDR3: TGCGCCAGCAGCCAAGTTTTGGGGAATAGACAGGTTGTGAGTATGGATGGCTACACCTTC. Protein product: CASSQVLGNRQVVSMDGYTF.

This chain links TRBV29-1 with TRBJ1-2, with 7 nucleotides matching TRBD1. J lost 7 bases, V lost 0 bases, and 5 bases had no gene match. The V gene's germline CDR1 is SQVTM and CDR2 ANQGSEA. CDR3 length equals 13 residues. In DNA form, the CDR3 reads TGCAGCGTTGAAGATCGACAGGGAACTGGCTACACCTTC. The encoded protein is CSVEDRQGTGYTF. Supplemented by reference TRBV29-1 and TRBJ1-2, the full variable domain reads SAVISQKPSRDICQRGTSLTIQCQVDSQVTMMFWYRQQPGQSLTLIATANQGSEATYESGFVIDKFPISRPNLTFSTLTVSNMSPEDSSIYLCSVEDRQGTGYTFGSGTRLTVV.

The chain carries TRBV10-1 and TRBJ2-1; D is uncertain. The CDR3 sequence is 11 residues long. Trimming took off 10 bases at V and 10 bases at J, with 14 bases between the two ends. CDR1 is WNHNN and CDR2 is SYGVQD in the germline V gene (reference sequence). For the CDR3, the DNA is TGCGCCAAAAAACAACTTAGCGAGCAGTTCTTC. Amino acid sequence: CAKKQLSEQFF.

This clone was found a few times. The rearrangement joins TRBV7-3 to TRBJ2-6; 10 bases map to TRBD1. The germline V gene encodes CDR1 SGHTA and CDR2 FQGTGA. Germline trimming cut 1 base from V and 1 base from J; bases unmatched to any gene: 4. CDR3 size: 18 residues. The DNA of the CDR3 is TGTGCCAGCAGCTTAAAAGGACAGGGGGTATCTGGGGCCAACGTCCTGACTTTC. This translates into CASSLKGQGVSGANVLTF.

The chain combines TRBV5-4 with TRBJ2-7, with D uncertain. Per the germline V gene, CDR1 is SGHNT and CDR2 is YYREEE (reference sequence). Between the trimmed V and J ends, which lost 3 bases and 3 bases, there was a span of 10 bases. This CDR3 contains 13 residues. Here the CDR3 reads CASSSFSVYEQYF. CDR3 nucleotides: TGTGCCAGCAGCTCCTTTAGTGTCTACGAGCAGTACTTC.

The table lists this clone with a few counts. This sequence joins TRBV27 and TRBJ2-7; 11 bases fit TRBD1. The CDR3 has 14 amino acids. Trimming removed 6 bases from V and 4 bases from J; junction bases left unmatched: 5. The germline V gene has CDR1 MNHEY and CDR2 SMNVEV (reference sequence). Here the CDR3 DNA reads TGTGCCAGCAGGAGGGACAGGGGGTCTTACGAGCAGTACTTC. Translation gives CASRRDRGSYEQYF.

V is TRBV3-1 (or the pseudogene TRBV3-2) and J is TRBJ2-5; 13 bases agree with TRBD2. Germline lookup yields CDR1 LGHDT and CDR2 YNNKEL (reference sequence). CDR3 size: 16 residues. V gave up 4 bases and J gave up 5 bases; unmatched junction bases: 7. DNA for the CDR3: TGTGCCAGCAGCCCGGGACTAGCGGGGTCTGAGGAGACCCAGTACTTC. Translation gives CASSPGLAGSEETQYF.

V and J are TRBV5-6 and TRBJ1-4, with 7 positions matching TRBD1. Per the germline V gene, CDR1 is SGHDT and CDR2 is YYEEEE. This CDR3 is 17 amino acids long. Germline trimming cut 1 base from V and 0 bases from J; bases unmatched to any gene: 6. CDR3 in amino acids: CASSLRQGGPTNEKLFF. The CDR3 region has the DNA TGTGCCAGCAGCTTGCGACAGGGCGGGCCAACTAATGAAAAACTGTTTTTT.

The V and J genes are TRBV29-1 and TRBJ2-5; no clear D gene. This CDR3 has 12 amino acids. V gave up 3 bases and J gave up 2 bases, with 7 bases separating them. Germline V gene lookup returns CDR1 SQVTM and CDR2 ANQGSEA. The CDR3 bases are TGCAGCGTTGACCCGGGTCAAGAGACCCAGTACTTC. Its protein is CSVDPGQETQYF.

The CDR3 DNA reads as TGTGCCAGCAGCGCAAGTCGGCAGGGCGCCTTTAATCGTGGCTACACCTTC. Its protein is CASSASRQGAFNRGYTF. This sequence joins TRBV7-8 and TRBJ1-2; tentative D call: TRBD1 (5 bases). Between the trimmed V and J ends, which lost 5 bases and 7 bases, there was a span of 26 bases. The germline V gene has CDR1 SGHVS and CDR2 FQNEAQ. The CDR3 is 17 residues long.

This rearrangement joins TRBV4-1 to TRBJ1-1; the match to TRBD1 covers 12 bases. Germline V lookup: CDR1 MGHRA, CDR2 YSYEKL. The CDR3 sequence is 16 residues long. V shed 8 bases and J 5 bases; nucleotides not matched to a gene: 12. Here the CDR3 DNA reads TGCGCCAGCGGCCCGGGACAGGGGGCGAAGTGGACTGAAGCTTTCTTT. Translated, it gives CASGPGQGAKWTEAFF.

This clone is a singleton in its sample. This chain connects TRBV6-5 to TRBJ1-1; TRBD1 matches 7 bases. The CDR3 covers 15 residues. V was clipped by 9 bases and J by 0 bases; unmatched bases: 10. Germline V gene sequence: CDR1 MNHEY, CDR2 SVGAGI. The CDR3 reads CASTPGTVMNTEAFF. CDR3 DNA sequence: TGTGCCAGTACTCCCGGGACAGTTATGAACACTGAAGCTTTCTTT.

The rearrangement links TRBV28 to TRBJ1-1, with no clear D. This CDR3 contains 14 residues. The V and J ends lost 6 bases and 1 base respectively, with 12 bases between them. CDR1 MDHEN and CDR2 SYDVKM come from the germline V gene. As DNA, the CDR3 is TGTGCCAGCAGCTCCTGGGCAGGGAACACTGAAGCTTTCTTT. Encoded protein: CASSSWAGNTEAFF.

The chain is built from TRBV6-6 and TRBJ2-1; D may be TRBD1 (7 bases). CDR1 MNHNY and CDR2 SVGAGI come from the germline V gene (reference sequence). Trimming took 5 bases from V and 2 from J, leaving 19 bases between them. CDR3 length: 17 residues. The CDR3 loop is CASSRLTQGGAYNEQFF. CDR3 in DNA: TGTGCCAGCAGTCGACTCACCCAGGGGGGAGCCTACAATGAGCAGTTCTTC.

This rearrangement joins TRBV28 to TRBJ1-4; 9 bases align to TRBD1. This CDR3 is built from 14 residues. CDR1 MDHEN and CDR2 SYDVKM come from the germline V gene. The ends lost 4 bases at V and 7 bases at J; junction bases unmatched: 4. CDR3 nucleotide sequence: TGTGCCAGCAGTTCCGGGACAGGGCGTGAAAAACTGTTTTTT. Amino acid sequence: CASSSGTGREKLFF.

The chain uses TRBV28 and TRBJ1-4, with D hard to call. The germline V gene has CDR1 MDHEN and CDR2 SYDVKM. V dropped 8 bases and J dropped 8 bases, with 12 bases sitting between them. The CDR3 loop spans 12 amino acids. In DNA, the CDR3 is TGTGCCAGCGAGGTGAGAGGCGAAAAACTGTTTTTT. Translation gives CASEVRGEKLFF.

V gene TRBV5-1 combines with J gene TRBJ1-1; tentatively, D is TRBD1 (6 bases). Trimming took 0 bases from V and 6 from J, leaving 15 bases between them. Per the germline V gene, CDR1 is SGHRS and CDR2 is YFSETQ. CDR3 length equals 15 residues. The chain's CDR3 is CASSLAAGQSAEAFF. The CDR3, as DNA: TGCGCCAGCAGCTTGGCCGCAGGACAGAGTGCTGAAGCTTTCTTT.

V and J are TRBV19 and TRBJ2-3; 10 nucleotides agree with TRBD2. The length of the CDR3 is 15 residues. Germline values: CDR1 LNHDA, CDR2 SQIVND (reference sequence). With 1 base clipped from V and 6 bases from J, the junction kept 4 bases outside the gene matches. CDR3 sequence reads: CASSIAQREGDTQYF. The CDR3 bases are TGTGCCAGTAGTATAGCTCAGCGGGAGGGCGATACGCAGTATTTT.

This chain links TRBV7-2 with TRBJ1-2, with no clear D. V lost 0 bases to trimming and J lost 0 bases, with 11 bases between them. There are 16 residues in the CDR3. CDR1 is SGHTA and CDR2 is FQGNSA in the germline V gene. The CDR3 reads CASSLAIADPNYGYTF. As DNA, the CDR3 is TGTGCCAGCAGCTTAGCGATCGCAGATCCTAACTATGGCTACACCTTC.

This chain joins TRBV19 and TRBJ2-1; D may be TRBD2 (5 bases). Germline V gene data show CDR1 as LNHDA and CDR2 as SQIVND (reference sequence). The CDR3 is made up of 16 amino acids. The ends were cut back, 5 bases at V and 2 bases at J, with 16 bases in the middle. CDR3 residues: CASSRTFSATYNEQFF. The CDR3 nucleotides are TGTGCCAGTAGTCGGACTTTCTCGGCGACCTACAATGAGCAGTTCTTC.

The V call is TRBV19, the J call TRBJ2-5; D may be TRBD1 (6 bases). Between the trimmed V and J ends, which lost 6 bases and 7 bases, there was a span of 15 bases. The CDR3 length is 13 residues. CDR1 is LNHDA, CDR2 SQIVND, per germline (reference sequence). The CDR3 region has the DNA TGTGCCAGTAGCCCAACAGGGCTTCGGACCCAGTACTTC. Amino acids: CASSPTGLRTQYF.

The gene calls are TRBV18 and TRBJ1-5; 7 bases line up with TRBD1. V dropped 2 bases and J dropped 4; count of bases not matched to a gene: 5. This CDR3 region has 15 residues. From germline, CDR1 is KGHSH and CDR2 LQKENI. CDR3 bases: TGTGCCAGCTCACCAGGGGCAGGGGGAAATCAGCCCCAGCATTTT. Translated, it gives CASSPGAGGNQPQHF. The full variable domain, in which reference TRBV18 and TRBJ1-5 provide the parts outside the CDR3, is NAGVMQNPRHLVRRRGQEARLRCSPMKGHSHVYWYRQLPEEGLKFMVYLQKENIIDESGMPKERFSAEFPKEGPSILRIQQVVRGDSAAYFCASSPGAGGNQPQHFGDGTRLSIL.

This clone has a single count. The J gene is TRBJ2-7, the V gene TRBV5-1, with D hard to call. Germline V lookup: CDR1 SGHRS, CDR2 YFSETQ. The CDR3 runs to 14 residues. The V end lost 1 base, the J end lost 1 base, and 9 bases lay between the germline ends. For the CDR3, the DNA is TGCGCCAGCAGCTTGATCCAGGCGTCCTACGAGCAGTACTTC. Its protein product is CASSLIQASYEQYF.

This chain joins TRBV9 and TRBJ1-5; TRBD1 matches at 7 bases. CDR1 and CDR2 (germline): SGDLS, YYNGEE. This CDR3 spans 14 amino acids. J gave up 5 bases and V 0 bases, and 2 bases lay outside the gene matches. CDR3 loop: CASSVGDRDQPQHF. CDR3 nucleotides: TGTGCCAGCAGCGTAGGGGACAGAGATCAGCCCCAGCATTTT.

The CDR3 sequence is CASSVVGSPARYEQYF. CDR3 nucleotides: TGTGCCAGCAGCGTAGTCGGCAGTCCCGCGAGGTACGAGCAGTACTTC. V and J are TRBV9 and TRBJ2-7; D is unclear. Looked up from germline, CDR1 is SGDLS and CDR2 is YYNGEE. The CDR3 extends over 16 amino acids. V was pared by 0 bases and J by 4 bases, with 17 bases between.

The J gene is TRBJ2-1, the V gene TRBV9, with 7 bases aligning to TRBD2. The CDR3 loop spans 14 amino acids. The V gene's germline CDR1 is SGDLS and CDR2 YYNGEE. The trim removed 2 bases at V and 6 bases at J, leaving 5 bases unmatched. The CDR3 coding sequence is TGTGCCAGCAGCGTTCTAGCGGCAATCAATGAGCAGTTCTTC. Protein product: CASSVLAAINEQFF. The full variable domain, completed using reference TRBV9 and TRBJ2-1, is DSGVTQTPKHLITATGQRVTLRCSPRSGDLSVYWYQQSLDQGLQFLIQYYNGEERAKGNILERFSAQQFPDLHSELNLSSLELGDSALYFCASSVLAAINEQFFGPGTRLTVL.

This chain uses TRBV4-1 with TRBJ1-1, with a tentative D call TRBD1 (6 bases). Trimming cost V 0 bases and J 4 bases, with 9 bases left between them. CDR1 is MGHRA and CDR2 is YSYEKL in the germline V gene. The CDR3 runs to 14 residues. Written as DNA, the CDR3 is TGCGCCAGCAGCCAAGAGGGACAACTCACTGAAGCTTTCTTT. The encoded protein is CASSQEGQLTEAFF.

The chain combines TRBV5-1 with TRBJ2-1, with D maybe TRBD1 (6 bases). The CDR3 has 13 amino acids. The germline V gene has CDR1 SGHRS and CDR2 YFSETQ. Trimming removed 7 bases from V and 3 bases from J, with 11 bases in between. The CDR3 region is CASGGDNYNEQFF. The CDR3 DNA sequence: TGCGCCAGCGGTGGGGACAACTACAATGAGCAGTTCTTC.